A selection of T cell receptor beta chains follows, all from one sample in a study of neurological immune-mediated disorders. TCRdb reprocessed the 5' RACE reads via MiXCR and lists one record per CDR3 protein. The sample consists of over 60,000 distinct CDR3 sequences, 5% to 5.5% of them appearing once. Source material: PBMCs. The receptors stem from a woman in her twenties or thirties with multiple sclerosis. Each CDR3 is given without its conserved first and last residue.

>TRBJ2-7|TRBV20-1
SASKVLAGAYEQY
>TRBJ2-3|TRBV12-3/TRBV12-4
ASTSSTDTQY
>TRBJ2-1|TRBV3-1
ASSPYGTSGSYEQF
>TRBJ2-7|TRBV5-1
ASSSKLTSGEQY
>TRBJ2-1|TRBV7-3
ASSRLGAGGNNEQF
>TRBJ2-1|TRBV20-1
SATHPDLSYNEQF
>TRBJ1-3|TRBV5-6
ASSLVAGAAGNTIY
>TRBJ1-3|TRBV6-1
ASSLKPYPLPGNTIY
>TRBJ2-1|TRBV20-1
SARLLAGLYNEQF
>TRBJ2-7|TRBV6-5
ASSYTRGQRNEQY
>TRBJ1-6|TRBV7-9
ASSSLSPGQDSPLH
>TRBJ2-7|TRBV5-1
ASSSVDSTSSYEQY
>TRBJ2-1|TRBV20-1
SAGRYNEQF
>TRBJ1-1|TRBV7-3
ASSPNGGMNTEAF
>TRBJ2-7|TRBV11-1
ASSLEVDPLSSYEQY
>TRBJ2-1|TRBV20-1
SASRQVGDEQF
>TRBJ2-5|TRBV28
ASSGTGTGYGETQY
>TRBJ2-5|TRBV20-1
SADRGGLVETQY
>TRBJ1-5|TRBV10-3
AISEFGRLAEGNQSQH
>TRBJ2-5|TRBV20-1
SARGTSGQETQY
>TRBJ2-5|TRBV5-1
ASSLGPDGGTQY
>TRBJ2-3|TRBV20-1
SAPGQSSTDTQY
>TRBJ1-1|TRBV6-5
ASRRGQGGTEAF
>TRBJ2-1|TRBV10-1
ASSDPFSYNEQF
>TRBJ2-1|TRBV10-2
ASTGLGRDEQF
>TRBJ2-1|TRBV10-1
ASSSRTPLNEQF
>TRBJ2-3|TRBV12-3/TRBV12-4
ASSLEVAGDTQY
>TRBJ2-1|TRBV5-1
ASSALERNEQF
>TRBJ2-3|TRBV12-3/TRBV12-4
ASSLGLSTDTQY
>TRBJ1-3|TRBV20-1
SASDRGSGKNIY
>TRBJ1-1|TRBV7-9
ATAKDGTNTEAF
>TRBJ1-5|TRBV12-3/TRBV12-4
ASSPGVSSQPQH
>TRBJ2-7|TRBV7-6
ASSSGLAEGSYEQY
>TRBJ1-2|TRBV12-3/TRBV12-4
ASSFPPGRTNFNYGYT
>TRBJ2-2|TRBV12-3/TRBV12-4
ASSLAWELF
>TRBJ2-5|TRBV20-1
SARAGGGVETQY